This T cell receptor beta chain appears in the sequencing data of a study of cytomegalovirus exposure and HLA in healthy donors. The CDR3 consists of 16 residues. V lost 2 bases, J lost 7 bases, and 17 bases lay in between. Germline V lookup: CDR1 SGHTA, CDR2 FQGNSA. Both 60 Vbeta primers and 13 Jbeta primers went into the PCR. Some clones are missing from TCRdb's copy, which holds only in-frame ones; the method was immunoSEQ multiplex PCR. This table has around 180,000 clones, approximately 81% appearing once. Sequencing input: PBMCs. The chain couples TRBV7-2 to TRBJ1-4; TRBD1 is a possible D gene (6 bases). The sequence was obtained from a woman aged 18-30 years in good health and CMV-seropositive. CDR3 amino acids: CASSLSGAGVSEKLFF. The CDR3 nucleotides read TGTGCCAGCAGCTTATCGGGCGCAGGGGTGAGTGAAAAACTGTTTTTT.